The 18 T cell receptor beta chains reported below all come from one sample, sequenced in a study of identical twins. TCRdb called the 5' RACE reads again in MiXCR, with one record for every CDR3 protein. This table holds around 340,000 distinct CDR3 sequences, approximately 8.8% found once. Sequencing was carried out using naive T cells sorted from blood. The receptor source for this set is a woman between 50 and 59 years old in good health.

This clonotype has at least ten counts. The chain carries TRBV29-1 and TRBJ2-3, with D uncertain. V gave up 6 bases and J gave up 3 bases, with 16 bases separating them. From germline, CDR1 is SQVTM and CDR2 ANQGSEA. This CDR3 has 14 residues. CDR3 sequence: CSVAMTNPTDTQYF. The CDR3 nucleotides read TGCAGCGTCGCGATGACAAATCCGACAGATACGCAGTATTTT.

This clonotype was counted a few times. V is TRBV6-5 and J is TRBJ2-1; 8 bases match TRBD2. Germline assignment: CDR1 MNHEY and CDR2 SVGAGI. Trimming at V came to 0 bases and at J to 4 bases, leaving 5 bases not matched to a gene. This CDR3 region has 16 residues. DNA of the CDR3: TGTGCCAGCAGTTACTCGGTCCTAGCGGGTTACAATGAGCAGTTCTTC. Translated: CASSYSVLAGYNEQFF.

V and J are TRBV7-2 and TRBJ2-2, with D perhaps assigned TRBD1 or TRBD2 (6 bases each). There are 15 residues in the CDR3. The ends were cut back, 5 bases at V and 4 bases at J, with 14 bases in the middle. Germline-derived CDR1 and CDR2 are SGHTA and FQGNSA. This chain's CDR3 is CASSRGGQGTGELFF. Written as DNA, the CDR3 is TGTGCCAGCAGCCGAGGGGGGCAGGGCACCGGGGAGCTGTTTTTT.

The V gene is TRBV20-1, the J gene TRBJ2-1; no firm D call. The CDR3 is 10 residues long. V lost 3 bases and J lost 5, with 2 bases in between. From germline, CDR1 is DFQATT and CDR2 SNEGSKA (reference sequence). The CDR3, as DNA: TGCAGTGCTAGTGACAATGAGCAGTTCTTC. This codes for CSASDNEQFF.

This clonotype appeared many times. The J gene is TRBJ2-7, the V gene TRBV5-1, with D perhaps TRBD1 (5 bases). V lost 5 bases, J lost 1 base, and 19 bases lay in between. The germline V gene has CDR1 SGHRS and CDR2 YFSETQ. The CDR3 spans 16 residues. The CDR3 is CASSFGWGQVSYEQYF. The CDR3 DNA reads as TGCGCCAGCAGTTTCGGATGGGGCCAAGTATCCTACGAGCAGTACTTC.

In this sample, this clonotype turned up many times. The chain carries TRBV10-2 and TRBJ2-5; no firm D call. Germline CDR1 is WSHSY and CDR2 is SAAADI. CDR3 size: 15 residues. Between the trimmed V and J ends, which lost 2 bases and 2 bases, there was a span of 12 bases. CDR3 loop: CASSERLSHQETQYF. In DNA form, the CDR3 reads TGCGCCAGCAGTGAGCGGTTGTCCCATCAAGAGACCCAGTACTTC.

This clonotype was picked up a small number of times. The CDR3 DNA reads as TGTGCCAGCAGCCCCACAGGGACTAGGGCGGGTGGCTACACCTTC. Translation gives CASSPTGTRAGGYTF. The V and J genes are TRBV12-3 or TRBV12-4 and TRBJ1-2; TRBD1 is a possible D gene (6 bases). This CDR3 comprises 15 residues. V was trimmed by 6 bases and J by 7 bases, leaving 21 bases between them.

This clonotype appeared a few times. V usage is TRBV3-1 and J usage is TRBJ2-7; D not resolved. V was shortened by 1 base and J by 2 bases, with 12 bases between the two germline ends. The length of the CDR3 is 15 residues. Germline V gene lookup returns CDR1 LGHDT and CDR2 YNNKEL (reference sequence). CDR3 region: CASSQGMSLTYEQYF. In nucleotides, the CDR3 is TGTGCCAGCAGCCAAGGAATGTCCCTCACCTACGAGCAGTACTTC.

This clonotype was counted at least ten times. This chain joins TRBV15 and TRBJ2-7; D assignment may be TRBD1 or TRBD2 (5 bases each). The CDR3 consists of 19 residues. Deletions cut 3 bases from V and 4 bases from J, with 28 bases between. The germline CDR1 and CDR2 sequences are LNHNV and YYDKDF (reference sequence). CDR3 bases: TGTGCCACCAGCAGGGACTTCGAGGTGGATCGCAGGGATGGTTACGAGCAGTACGTC. Protein: CATSRDFEVDRRDGYEQYV.

The gene calls are TRBV5-1 and TRBJ2-2; D is possibly TRBD2 (6 bases). Trimming stripped 0 bases from V and 4 bases from J, with 10 bases between. The CDR3 is 15 residues long. Germline V CDR1 and CDR2: SGHRS, YFSETQ. The CDR3, as DNA: TGCGCCAGCAGCTTGGGACTAGACGGCACCGGGGAGCTGTTTTTT. Translated: CASSLGLDGTGELFF.

This clonotype has just one count. This sequence joins TRBV6-5 and TRBJ1-2, with 12 bases that match TRBD1. The trim removed 7 bases at V and 8 bases at J, leaving 8 bases unmatched. Per germline, CDR1 MNHEY and CDR2 SVGAGI. This CDR3 spans 14 amino acids. DNA for the CDR3: TGTGCCAGCACCATGGGACAGGGGGCTTGGGGCTACACCTTC. This codes for CASTMGQGAWGYTF.

This clonotype was found many times. The chain is built from TRBV25-1 and TRBJ2-1, with D tentatively TRBD1 (7 bases). The CDR3 has 16 amino acids. Trimming cost V 0 bases and J 10 bases, with 19 bases left between them. The V gene's germline CDR1 is MGHDK and CDR2 SYGVNS. The CDR3 bases are TGTGCCAGCAGTGAATACCTCTCAGGCCAGGGGGGCGAGCAGTTCTTC. Protein sequence: CASSEYLSGQGGEQFF.

This clonotype turned up a few times. V gene TRBV5-4 combines with J gene TRBJ2-2; maybe TRBD2 (6 bases). CDR3 length: 14 residues. CDR1 is SGHNT and CDR2 is YYREEE in the germline V gene (reference sequence). The CDR3 protein is CGSGGDRDTGELFF. The CDR3, as DNA: TGTGGCTCAGGAGGGGACCGGGACACCGGGGAGCTGTTTTTT.

The chain is built from TRBV5-1 and TRBJ1-1; D remains ambiguous. Germline CDR1 is SGHRS and CDR2 is YFSETQ. The CDR3 extends over 14 amino acids. The V gene lost 0 bases and the J gene lost 0 bases, with 6 bases spanning the gap. CDR3 sequence reads: CASSLDGVNTEAFF. The DNA of the CDR3 is TGCGCCAGCAGCTTGGACGGGGTGAACACTGAAGCTTTCTTT.

This clonotype was recorded at least ten times. V gene TRBV5-5 combines with J gene TRBJ2-1; 9 bases line up with TRBD1. The CDR3 totals 16 residues. CDR1 is SGHKS and CDR2 is YYEKEE in the germline V gene (reference sequence). The J segment lost 8 bases and the V segment lost 2 bases, leaving 11 bases of the junction unmatched. CDR3 sequence: CASSFGRDRELDEQFF. As DNA, the CDR3 is TGTGCCAGCAGCTTCGGCCGGGACAGGGAATTGGATGAGCAGTTCTTC.

The chain recombines TRBV7-9 with TRBJ2-7, with 14 bases identical to TRBD2. CDR3 length: 17 residues. Germline V gene data show CDR1 as SEHNR and CDR2 as FQNEAQ (reference sequence). Losses at the gene ends were 5 bases for V and 5 bases for J; bases not matched to a gene: 11. DNA of the CDR3: TGTGCCAGCAGCCATACCGGGACTAGCGGGAGTCCCCACGAGCAGTACTTC. Translation gives CASSHTGTSGSPHEQYF.

This clonotype was observed a few times. V usage is TRBV7-9 and J usage is TRBJ1-1; the D gene is possibly TRBD1 (6 bases). V was cut by 2 bases and J by 6 bases, with 16 bases left in between. CDR3 length equals 15 residues. Germline assignment: CDR1 SEHNR and CDR2 FQNEAQ (reference sequence). CDR3 in amino acids: CASSLSSQGTPEAFF. The DNA of the CDR3 is TGTGCCAGCAGCTTATCTTCACAGGGTACCCCTGAAGCTTTCTTT.

This clonotype has only a few counts. This chain joins TRBV6-6 and TRBJ1-1; TRBD1 matches at 11 bases. The CDR3 consists of 13 residues. CDR1 MNHNY and CDR2 SVGAGI come from the germline V gene (reference sequence). Losses at the gene ends were 4 bases for V and 8 bases for J; bases not matched to a gene: 3. The chain's CDR3 is CASSLDRGREAFF. CDR3 DNA sequence: TGTGCCAGCAGTTTGGACAGGGGGCGAGAAGCTTTCTTT.